This T cell receptor (beta chain) appears in the sequencing data of a study of T cell repertoires in cytomegalovirus infection. TCRdb ran MiXCR on the reads and lists one entry per CDR3 protein. The sample has nearly 550,000 distinct CDR3 sequences, approximately 17% seen once; the top ten hold around 25%. This clonotype was recorded at least ten times. The CDR3 length is 15 residues. Trimming at V came to 4 bases and at J to 2 bases, leaving 5 bases not matched to a gene. Per the germline V gene, CDR1 is SGHVT and CDR2 is SQSDAQ. The sample comprised CD8+ T cells from PBMCs. V is TRBV7-4 and J is TRBJ2-1, with 7 bases that match TRBD2. This sequence originates from a human donor in good health (CMV status not recorded). Some clones in this sample may be carry-over from other donors' samples. The CDR3 loop is CASSSFGTTYNEQFF. The CDR3 DNA follows: TGTGCCAGCAGCTCCTTCGGGACTACCTACAATGAGCAGTTCTTC.